This entry lists 9 T cell receptor beta chains sequenced from one sample in a study of cytomegalovirus exposure and HLA in healthy donors. With 60 Vbeta and 13 Jbeta primers, the PCR was carried out. Sequenced by immunoSEQ multiplex PCR; TCRdb stores in-frame clones only, minus some. The table lists 63,000 or so clones, about 70% of them singletons. The sample taken for sequencing was PBMCs. All receptors come from a woman aged 25 to 45 in good health and CMV-seropositive.

The sample holds a few counts of this clone. The genes are TRBV30 and TRBJ2-7; possibly TRBD1 for D (5 bases). The CDR3 covers 14 residues. The V gene lost 4 bases and the J gene lost 0 bases, with 13 bases spanning the gap. Germline CDR1 and CDR2: GTSNPN and SVGIG (reference sequence). The CDR3 reads CAWNSGIPSYEQYF. Written as DNA, the CDR3 is TGTGCCTGGAACTCAGGGATCCCCTCCTACGAGCAGTACTTC. Complete variable domain (other parts from reference TRBV30 and TRBJ2-7): SQTIHQWPATLVQPVGSPLSLECTVEGTSNPNLYWYRQAAGRGLQLLFYSVGIGQISSEVPQNLSASRPQDRQFILSSKKLLLSDSGFYLCAWNSGIPSYEQYFGPGTRLTVT.

This sequence joins TRBV6-4 and TRBJ1-2; D ambiguous. This CDR3 contains 14 residues. Germline V gene lookup returns CDR1 MRHNA and CDR2 SNTAGT. Deletions cut 3 bases from V and 4 bases from J, with 12 bases between. CDR3 protein: CASSEEAFSYGYTF. In nucleotides, the CDR3 is TGTGCCAGCAGTGAGGAGGCATTTTCCTATGGCTACACCTTC.

This chain joins TRBV6-5 and TRBJ1-2; D is uncertain. Trimming cost V 2 bases and J 2 bases, with 15 bases left between them. This CDR3 comprises 16 residues. Per the germline V gene, CDR1 is MNHEY and CDR2 is SVGAGI. The CDR3 DNA follows: TGTGCCAGCAGTTACAATCCCCAGGCCCTCAACTATGGCTACACCTTC. This codes for CASSYNPQALNYGYTF.

The V and J genes are TRBV30 and TRBJ2-7; the match to TRBD2 covers 7 bases. The CDR3 is 13 amino acids. Germline V CDR1 and CDR2: GTSNPN, SVGIG (reference sequence). J gave up 7 bases and V 5 bases, and 11 bases lay outside the gene matches. In nucleotides, the CDR3 is TGTGCCTGGGCACTTGGCGGGAGTAAGGAGCAGTACTTC. It yields the protein CAWALGGSKEQYF.

V and J are TRBV18 and TRBJ2-5, with a weak D call TRBD1 (6 bases). Per the germline V gene, CDR1 is KGHSH and CDR2 is LQKENI. V lost 5 bases and J 1 base, leaving 14 bases between the germline ends. The CDR3 length is 15 residues. CDR3 in amino acids: CASSGLKGGQETQYF. CDR3 nucleotides: TGTGCCAGCTCAGGACTTAAAGGGGGCCAAGAGACCCAGTACTTC.

V and J are TRBV4-1 and TRBJ2-5, with D unresolved. The CDR3 sequence is 17 residues long. V was trimmed by 0 bases and J by 1 base, leaving 15 bases between them. Germline V lookup: CDR1 MGHRA, CDR2 YSYEKL. The CDR3 here is CASSQEVNSLSQETQYF. DNA of the CDR3: TGCGCCAGCAGCCAAGAAGTTAACAGCCTTAGCCAAGAGACCCAGTACTTC.

This clone has more than one count but fewer than ten. This chain connects TRBV6-6 to TRBJ2-6; D not certain. Looked up from germline, CDR1 is MNHNY and CDR2 is SVGAGI (reference sequence). The CDR3 spans 14 residues. V was shortened by 2 bases and J by 0 bases, with 2 bases between the two germline ends. The CDR3 spells CASSYRSGANVLTF. The CDR3 DNA is TGTGCCAGCAGTTACCGCTCTGGGGCCAACGTCCTGACTTTC.

The V call is TRBV7-2, the J call TRBJ2-1; the D gene is possibly TRBD2 (5 bases). V shed 4 bases and J shed 13 bases, with 20 bases lying between them. CDR3 size: 14 residues. Germline values: CDR1 SGHTA, CDR2 FQGNSA. The CDR3 DNA sequence: TGTGCCAGCAGCTCCGCCCCCCCCAGCGGCAGACAGTTCTTC. Translation gives CASSSAPPSGRQFF.

The gene calls are TRBV9 and TRBJ2-3; no firm D call. Deletions cut 0 bases from V and 6 bases from J, with 14 bases between. Germline V gene sequence: CDR1 SGDLS, CDR2 YYNGEE. This CDR3 comprises 15 residues. The CDR3 region is CASSVEGVAKDTQYF. The CDR3 DNA reads as TGTGCCAGCAGCGTAGAAGGAGTAGCTAAGGATACGCAGTATTTT.